This is a list of T cell receptor beta chains from one sample in a study of blood T cell repertoires in COVID-19. Assay used: immunoSEQ multiplex PCR; TCRdb lists only in-frame clones, some missing. The sample lists 85,000 to 120,000 clones; almost 80% were seen once. Sequenced material: peripheral blood. These TCRs come from a man in his sixties with active or convalescent COVID-19. Each CDR3 is given with its conserved first and last residue. A D gene is named only where the DNA matches it firmly. The size entry is marked missing in some rows and otherwise reads once, few, many or a size class.

D gene	V gene	J gene	clone size	CDR3 DNA	CDR3 protein
TRBD2	TRBV10-2	TRBJ2-1	NA	TGCGCCAGCAGTGAGTCTAGAACTAGCGCTACTATTGGGAATGAGCAGTTCTTC	CASSESRTSATIGNEQFF
NA	TRBV10-3	TRBJ1-2	NA	TGTGCCATCAGTGAGTCGAAGGGGTCTAAGGGCTACACCTTC	CAISESKGSKGYTF
NA	TRBV6-2/TRBV6-3	TRBJ1-2	NA	TGTGCCAGCAGTTACTCGAGGGGAGGGTATGGCTACACCTTC	CASSYSRGGYGYTF
NA	TRBV18	TRBJ2-2	NA	TGTGCCAGCCACGGGGGGCCCGGGGAGCTGTTTTTT	CASHGGPGELFF
NA	TRBV7-6	TRBJ1-3	NA	TGTGCCAGCAGCTTATCGGGCAGGGTGTTTGGCGGAGCGGGAAACACCATATATTTT	CASSLSGRVFGGAGNTIYF
NA	TRBV3-1/TRBV3-2	TRBJ2-7	NA	TGTGCCAGCAGCCCAGGGGCATCCTACGAGCAGTACTTC	CASSPGASYEQYF
TRBD2	TRBV18	TRBJ2-1	NA	TGTGCCAGCTCACCGGGACTAGCGGGTACCCTCTCCTACAATGAGCAGTTCTTC	CASSPGLAGTLSYNEQFF
NA	TRBV11-2	TRBJ2-7	NA	TGTGCCAGCAGCCCCAGGGGCGAACTATACGAGCAGTACTTC	CASSPRGELYEQYF
TRBD2	TRBV5-1	TRBJ2-7	NA	TGCGCCAGCAGCTTGTCCCAACTAGCGGGAGACTTATACGAGCAGTACTTC	CASSLSQLAGDLYEQYF
TRBD2	TRBV9	TRBJ2-1	NA	TGTGCCAGCAGCAACTGGGAGGGGCCCGGGGAGCAGTTCTTC	CASSNWEGPGEQFF
TRBD1	TRBV5-1	TRBJ2-1	few	TGCGCCAGCAACCTTGTCCCGGACAGGGCTAACAACTGGCAGTTCTTC	CASNLVPDRANNWQFF
NA	TRBV6-4	TRBJ1-2	few	TGTGCCAGCAGTGAGACAGAAAAAGCTCCGTGGTATGGCTACACCTTC	CASSETEKAPWYGYTF
TRBD2	TRBV9	TRBJ2-1	few	TGTGCCAGCAGCGCGGCGGGAGCACACTACAATGAGCAGTTCTTC	CASSAAGAHYNEQFF
NA	TRBV5-8	TRBJ1-5	NA	TGTGCCAGCAGCCCCAGAAGGGAGTTTGGCAATCAGCCCCAGCATTTT	CASSPRREFGNQPQHF
NA	TRBV24-1	TRBJ1-3	NA	TGTGCCACCAGTGACTGTACAGGGTACTCTGGAAACACCATATATTTT	CATSDCTGYSGNTIYF
TRBD2	TRBV7-8	TRBJ2-1	many	TGTGCCAGCAGCTTAGTACTAGCGGCCAATGAGCAGTTCTTC	CASSLVLAANEQFF
NA	TRBV24-1	TRBJ2-2	few	TGTGCCACCAGTGAATCAGGGCGAACCGGGGAGCTGTTTTTT	CATSESGRTGELFF
NA	TRBV9	TRBJ2-1	NA	TGTGCCAGCAGCCCCACCCCTGGGGCCAACAATGAGCAGTTCTTC	CASSPTPGANNEQFF
NA	TRBV7-8	TRBJ1-1	NA	TGTGCCAGCTTACCCACCCCCAGGAACACTGAAGCTTTCTTT	CASLPTPRNTEAFF
TRBD2	TRBV9	TRBJ2-5	NA	TGTGCCAGCAGCGTAGCGACTAGCGGGAGGAGGAGCGGTCAAGAGACCCAGTACTTC	CASSVATSGRRSGQETQYF
TRBD2	TRBV4-2	TRBJ2-3	NA	TGTGCCAGCAGCCAAGAAGCTAGCGGGAGCCTCACAGATACGCAGTATTTT	CASSQEASGSLTDTQYF
TRBD1	TRBV30	TRBJ1-2	NA	TGTGCCTGGACCCTCAGACGGACAGGAAACTATGGCTACACCTTC	CAWTLRRTGNYGYTF
TRBD1	TRBV7-9	TRBJ1-2	once	TGTGCCAGCAGCTTGGGACAGGGGCATGGCTACACCTTC	CASSLGQGHGYTF
TRBD1	TRBV7-3	TRBJ2-1	once	TGTGCCAGCAGCTCGACAGGGGGCAATGAGCAGTTCTTC	CASSSTGGNEQFF
NA	TRBV7-8	TRBJ2-7	NA	TGTGCCAGCAGCTTATCCTCGGATAAGGGCGGGATCTCCTACGAGCAGTACTTC	CASSLSSDKGGISYEQYF
NA	TRBV18	TRBJ1-2	once	TGTGCCAGCTCAGCCGGCCAGGCAGGGCTCTCCTATGGCTACACCTTC	CASSAGQAGLSYGYTF
NA	TRBV6-2/TRBV6-3	TRBJ1-5	NA	TGTGCCAGCAGTCTCCTCGGGGGGGATCAGCCCCAGCATTTT	CASSLLGGDQPQHF
TRBD2	TRBV20-1	TRBJ2-1	few	TGCAGTGCTGGTGGACTAGCGGGAGGGAATGAGCAGTTCTTC	CSAGGLAGGNEQFF
TRBD1	TRBV27	TRBJ1-6	NA	TGTGCCAGCAGTTACAGGGGGGATTCACCCCTCCACTTT	CASSYRGDSPLHF
TRBD1	TRBV10-3	TRBJ2-1	NA	TGTGCCATCGGTACCGGGACAGAGAATGAGCAGTTCTTC	CAIGTGTENEQFF
TRBD1	TRBV7-6	TRBJ2-7	NA	TGTGCCAGCAGCCGACAGGGGAGTGGGCCCTACGAGCAGTACTTC	CASSRQGSGPYEQYF
NA	TRBV19	TRBJ1-3	few	TGTGCCGCGGGGAGGCCTGGAAACACCATATATTTT	CAAGRPGNTIYF
NA	TRBV4-1	TRBJ1-2	NA	TGCGCCAGCAGCCAAGGGCCAGGAACTGGCTACACCTTC	CASSQGPGTGYTF
NA	TRBV7-9	TRBJ1-5	NA	TGTGCCAGCAGCTTAGGCGATCAGCCCCAGCATTTT	CASSLGDQPQHF
NA	TRBV15	TRBJ1-5	NA	TGTGCCACCAGCAGAGATTGGCGGGGGAATCAGCCCCAGCATTTT	CATSRDWRGNQPQHF
NA	TRBV6-2/TRBV6-3	TRBJ1-1	NA	TGTGCCAGCAGTTTCGGTCTCTCGAGTCCCCCCGGGGGAAACACTGAAGCTTTCTTT	CASSFGLSSPPGGNTEAFF
NA	TRBV4-3	TRBJ2-5	NA	TGCGCCAGCAGCCAAGATAGAGTCGCGGAGACCCAGTACTTC	CASSQDRVAETQYF
NA	TRBV18	TRBJ1-4	NA	TGTGCCAGCTCATCGCGCAGCGCAACTAATGAAAAACTGTTTTTT	CASSSRSATNEKLFF
NA	TRBV2	TRBJ2-5	NA	TGTGCCAGTCGACAGCAAGAGACCCAGTACTTC	CASRQQETQYF
TRBD2	TRBV30	TRBJ2-5	many	TGTGCCTGGAATACCGGGACTAGCGGGGCGAAGTCCCAGTACTTC	CAWNTGTSGAKSQYF
NA	TRBV3-1/TRBV3-2	TRBJ2-1	NA	TGTGCCAGCAGCCAAGCACGGGTAGGGGGTGATGAGCAGTTCTTC	CASSQARVGGDEQFF
NA	TRBV27	TRBJ2-3	NA	TGTGCCAGCAGTTTAAAACACACAGATACGCAGTATTTT	CASSLKHTDTQYF
NA	TRBV29-1	TRBJ2-2	NA	TGCAGCGTTGAAATGATTGGGACAAACACCGGGGAGCTGTTTTTT	CSVEMIGTNTGELFF
TRBD2	TRBV6-6	TRBJ2-1	NA	TGTGCCACCGGACTAGCTATCGAGCAGTTCTTC	CATGLAIEQFF
TRBD1	TRBV30	TRBJ1-5	once	TGTGCCTGGAAAAGACAGGGGGCAGGTCAGCCCCAGCATTTT	CAWKRQGAGQPQHF
NA	TRBV29-1	TRBJ2-1	NA	TGCAGCGTTGAGGCCAGATGGAATGAGCAGTTCTTC	CSVEARWNEQFF
NA	TRBV11-2	TRBJ1-1	NA	TGTGCCAGCAGCTTGGGGGGGAACACTGAAGCTTTCTTT	CASSLGGNTEAFF
NA	TRBV7-9	TRBJ1-3	NA	TGTGCCAGCAACCCAAAGCAGGGGCGCGTAAACACCATATATTTT	CASNPKQGRVNTIYF
NA	TRBV7-2	TRBJ2-1	NA	TGTGCCAGCAGCTTAATGAGAGGATACAATGAGCAGTTCTTC	CASSLMRGYNEQFF
TRBD1	TRBV5-1	TRBJ2-3	NA	TGCGCCAGCGTAAAGGGACAGGCAGATACGCAGTATTTT	CASVKGQADTQYF
NA	TRBV4-1	TRBJ2-2	NA	TGCGCCCCCCGCCGACGACAGGCTGCGAACACCGGGGAGCTGTTTTTT	CAPRRRQAANTGELFF
NA	TRBV28	TRBJ1-2	NA	TGTGCCAGCAGCCACCCCGAGATGGGGAGAGATGGCTACACCTTC	CASSHPEMGRDGYTF
TRBD1	TRBV19	TRBJ1-1	few	TGTGCCAGTAGTAGCGCCAGGGGGTTGAACACTGAAGCTTTCTTT	CASSSARGLNTEAFF